Each of the 9 T cell receptor beta chains below was sequenced from the same sample in a study of blood T cells in healthy people across ages. Sample-barcoded 5' priming and a J-beta primer mix drove a second PCR of roughly 7 to 11 cycles. Each CDR3 protein gets one entry after TCRdb re-called the 5' RACE reads with MiXCR. The table includes more than 650,000 distinct CDR3 sequences, 20% to 30% detected once. The same data also contributed to another study, on T cells of mothers and their children.

Sequencing was performed on blood. The origin of the receptors is a boy aged 5-17 years in good health.

The genes are TRBV11-2 and TRBJ1-6; D is ambiguous. V lost 6 bases and J 8 bases, leaving 17 bases between the germline ends. The CDR3 length is 15 residues. The V gene's germline CDR1 is SGHAT and CDR2 FQNNGV. The DNA of the CDR3 is TGTGCCAGCAGACCTCGACCCGATGCGTATTCACCCCTCCACTTT. Its translation: CASRPRPDAYSPLHF.

This clonotype was found a few times. This chain uses TRBV5-6 with TRBJ2-5; 9 nucleotides align to TRBD2. Germline loops: CDR1 SGHDT, CDR2 YYEEEE. Unmatched junction bases numbered 7, after V lost 1 base and J lost 0 bases. The CDR3 contains 17 residues. CDR3 nucleotides: TGTGCCAGCAGCTTGATTCGACTAGCGGTGTACCAAGAGACCCAGTACTTC. Translated: CASSLIRLAVYQETQYF.

This clonotype was counted between two and nine times. CDR3 sequence: CASSQAGTRRKYF. CDR3 nucleotide sequence: TGTGCCAGCAGCCAAGCCGGGACTCGGAGGAAGTACTTC. This sequence joins TRBV3-1 and TRBJ2-7; D might be TRBD2 (6 bases). Germline V CDR1 and CDR2: LGHDT, YNNKEL (reference sequence). Trimming left V 1 base short and J 11 bases short, with 15 bases between. This CDR3 spans 13 amino acids.

This clonotype was found a few times. This chain joins TRBV5-1 and TRBJ2-4; 7 bases are shared with TRBD1. Trimming cost V 0 bases and J 5 bases; bases outside gene matches: 5. The CDR3 covers 15 residues. In germline, CDR1 is SGHRS, CDR2 YFSETQ. The CDR3 loop is CASSLEGTDENIQYF. Here the CDR3 DNA reads TGCGCCAGCAGCTTGGAGGGGACAGACGAAAACATTCAGTACTTC.

Comment on this clonotype: A read error may account for a junction end that differs from germline. The V gene is TRBV3-1, the J gene TRBJ1-6; D might be TRBD1 (5 bases). CDR1 and CDR2 from the germline V gene are LGHDT and YNNKEL (reference sequence). The length of the CDR3 is 13 residues. CDR3 DNA sequence: TGTGCTAGCATGCAGGGAAATAATTCACCCCTCCACTTT. This codes for CASMQGNNSPLHF.

This clonotype was seen a handful of times. The rearrangement links TRBV9 to TRBJ2-5, with D possibly being TRBD1 (5 bases). The CDR3 is made up of 16 amino acids. CDR1 and CDR2 from the germline V gene are SGDLS and YYNGEE. V was trimmed by 1 base and J by 5 bases, leaving 18 bases between them. The CDR3 loop reads CASSVSPRGGYETQYF. In DNA form, the CDR3 reads TGTGCCAGCAGCGTAAGCCCAAGGGGTGGCTATGAGACCCAGTACTTC.

J is TRBJ2-3 and V is TRBV7-9; D is unclear. This CDR3 contains 13 residues. V was cut by 6 bases and J by 0 bases, with 7 bases left in between. Per the germline V gene, CDR1 is SEHNR and CDR2 is FQNEAQ (reference sequence). Written as DNA, the CDR3 is TGTGCCAGCAGTCGATCGAGCACAGATACGCAGTATTTT. Encoded protein: CASSRSSTDTQYF.

This clonotype came up many times. The rearrangement uses TRBV5-1 and TRBJ2-5; possible D gene TRBD2, 6 bases. V lost 1 base and J 4 bases, leaving 14 bases between the germline ends. The CDR3 runs to 15 residues. CDR1 is SGHRS, CDR2 YFSETQ, per germline. Here the CDR3 reads CASSLWAPEGETQYF. In DNA form, the CDR3 reads TGCGCCAGCAGCTTGTGGGCGCCGGAGGGAGAGACCCAGTACTTC.

This clonotype was seen ten or more times. The J gene is TRBJ2-5, the V gene TRBV5-1; TRBD1 matches at 10 bases. V dropped 2 bases and J dropped 4; count of bases not matched to a gene: 2. This CDR3 comprises 14 residues. Looked up from germline, CDR1 is SGHRS and CDR2 is YFSETQ. The CDR3 is CASSFGTGAETQYF. CDR3 DNA sequence: TGCGCCAGCAGCTTTGGGACAGGGGCAGAGACCCAGTACTTC.